Detailed here is one TCR beta chain. Germline V gene lookup returns CDR1 KGHSH and CDR2 LQKENI. Trimming removed 0 bases at V and 5 bases at J, with 10 bases between. This CDR3 is 14 amino acids long. These data belong to a study of T cell responses to AZD1222 COVID-19 vaccine. Sequenced by immunoSEQ multiplex PCR; TCRdb stores in-frame clones only, minus some. The data hold 110,000 to 150,000 clones, with roughly 90% observed a single time. The source material was peripheral blood, sampled 28 days after the second AZD1222 dose. The source of this sequence is an adult who received the AZD1222 COVID-19 vaccine. V and J are TRBV18 and TRBJ2-5, with D possibly being TRBD2 (6 bases). The CDR3 sequence is CASSPPVAVETQYF. CDR3 coding DNA: TGTGCCAGCTCACCACCTGTAGCGGTGGAGACCCAGTACTTC.